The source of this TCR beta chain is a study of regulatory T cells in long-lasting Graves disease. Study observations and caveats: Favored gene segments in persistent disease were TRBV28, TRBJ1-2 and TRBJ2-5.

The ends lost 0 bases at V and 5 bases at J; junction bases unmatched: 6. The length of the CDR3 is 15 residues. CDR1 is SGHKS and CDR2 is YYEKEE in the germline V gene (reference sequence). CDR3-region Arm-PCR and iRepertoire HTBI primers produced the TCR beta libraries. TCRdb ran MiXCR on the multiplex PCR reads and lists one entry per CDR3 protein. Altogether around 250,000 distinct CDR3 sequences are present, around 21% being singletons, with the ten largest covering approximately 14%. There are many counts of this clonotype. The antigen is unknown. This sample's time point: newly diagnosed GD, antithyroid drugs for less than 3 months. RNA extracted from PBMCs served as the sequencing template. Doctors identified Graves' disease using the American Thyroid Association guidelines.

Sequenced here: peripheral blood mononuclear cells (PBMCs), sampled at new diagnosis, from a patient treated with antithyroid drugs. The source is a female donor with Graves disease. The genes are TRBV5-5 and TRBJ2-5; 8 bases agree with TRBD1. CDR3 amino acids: CASSLVRGRVETQYF. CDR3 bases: TGTGCCAGCAGCTTGGTCAGGGGGCGAGTTGAGACCCAGTACTTC.